The entry that follows covers one T cell receptor (beta chain) sequence. Its recognized antigen is unknown. The sample holds no much larger clone one base away, and base qualities are not on file. The data originate from a study of OX40 agonist ivuxolimab in advanced cancers. With respect to the entire study: Ivuxolimab was an agonistic, fully human IgG2 monoclonal antibody directed against OX40 (CD134), a costimulatory receptor. The paper describes the monotherapy dose-escalation part (N of about 50 patients) of the phase I trial of ivuxolimab. In the dose-escalation cohort, 70% to 85% of patients were male, and the mean age was around 65 years with a range of roughly 23 to 90. Intravenous ivuxolimab was administered to patients every 2 weeks at six dose levels: 0.01, 0.1, 0.3, 1.5, 3 and 10 mg/kg. Of the approximately 50 dose-escalation patients, hepatocellular carcinoma was present in about 20, melanoma in some 15, renal cell carcinoma in 9 and head and neck cancer in 9. Prior anti-PD-1, anti-PD-L1 or anti-CTLA-4 therapy was permitted, and 40% of dose-escalation patients had received checkpoint inhibitors. The purpose of peripheral TCRbeta sequencing was to test whether ivuxolimab changed TCR sequence diversity and led to clonal T-cell expansion. Partial responses occurred in three dose-escalation patients, of whom one had hepatocellular carcinoma and two had cutaneous melanoma.

The trial excluded patients who had a history of autoimmune disease or who were on systemic immunosuppression. Peripheral blood for TCR sequencing was collected from all dose cohorts at baseline, on cycle 4 day 1, and on cycle 7 day 1. The samples were drawn from a first-in-human, open-label, multicenter phase I dose-escalation trial of ivuxolimab. The trial enrolled adults with locally advanced or metastatic head and neck squamous cell, hepatocellular, melanoma or renal cell carcinoma. CD4+ and CD8+ T cells were sorted separately from peripheral blood before TCR sequencing. For sequencing of the TCRbeta CDR3 region, genomic DNA was extracted from the sorted cells. The immunoSEQ Assay was used to sequence the TCRbeta CDR3 regions. Sourced from immuneACCESS, this table was stored by TCRdb with only in-frame sequences that have V and J called. A share of the clones is absent; for the studies checked, an unresolved V gene accounts for under half, and the remainder has no known explanation. This sample lists 50,000 to 55,000 clones; roughly four fifths were detected once. The ten largest clones add up to about 0.69% of the sample.

Beyond this particular receptor, the publication reports: Low levels of normalized T-cell clonal expansion were also shown by some nonresponding patients. On average, CD8+ T cells showed more expanded clones than CD4+ T cells after ivuxolimab. In partial responders in the 0.1-3.0 mg/kg groups, normalized peripheral clonal expansion was found to be among the lowest, especially among CD8+ T cells. The antigen specificity of the clonally expanded peripheral T cells was not determined. At doses of 0.1 to 3.0 mg/kg, clonal expansion of both CD4+ and CD8+ T cells in blood was seen between baseline and week 6.

The starting material was CD4+ or CD8+ T cells sorted from blood, obtained in a trial of the OX40 agonist ivuxolimab. This TCR was recovered from an adult with an advanced solid tumor such as melanoma, head and neck, liver or kidney cancer.

CDR3 loop: CASSPILAGRETQYF. At the DNA level, the sequence is TGTGCCAGCTCACCAATTCTAGCGGGGCGGGAGACCCAGTACTTC. The rearrangement combines TRBV18 with TRBJ2-5; 9 bases in the junction line up with TRBD2. Inclusive of the bounding cysteine and phenylalanine, the CDR3 is 15 residues long. CDR3 DNA is the only sequence kept; it has 45 bases, read in frame from the first base. The germline V end is reduced by 2 bases and the J end by 5 bases; junction bases left unmatched: 6. The germline V gene specifies KGHSH as CDR1 and LQKENI as CDR2.